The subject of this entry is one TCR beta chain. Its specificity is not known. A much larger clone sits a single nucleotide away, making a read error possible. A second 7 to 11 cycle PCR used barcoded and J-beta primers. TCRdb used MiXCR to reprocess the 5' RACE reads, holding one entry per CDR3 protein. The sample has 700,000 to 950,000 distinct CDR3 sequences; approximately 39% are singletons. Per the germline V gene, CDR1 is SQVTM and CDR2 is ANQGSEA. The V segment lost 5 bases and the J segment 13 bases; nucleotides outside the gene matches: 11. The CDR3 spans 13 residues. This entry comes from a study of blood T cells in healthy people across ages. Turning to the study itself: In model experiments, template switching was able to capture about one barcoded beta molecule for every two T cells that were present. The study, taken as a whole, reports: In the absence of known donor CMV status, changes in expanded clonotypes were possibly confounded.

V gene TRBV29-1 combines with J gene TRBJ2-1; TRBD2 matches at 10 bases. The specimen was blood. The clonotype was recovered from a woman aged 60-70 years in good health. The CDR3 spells CSVLLAGVKTQFF. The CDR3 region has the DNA TGCAGCGTTCTGCTAGCGGGAGTGAAGACCCAGTTCTTC.